This entry is about one T cell receptor beta chain. Its antigen is unknown. Treatment reported: roughly 10-day PBMC culture with coronavirus spike peptide pools or control peptides (ViraFEST assay). The CDR3 is made up of 18 amino acids. V trimming: 0 bases; J trimming: 10 bases; junction bases outside the gene matches: 12. An Oncomine TCR Beta short-read assay was used to sequence the DNA from cultured CD4+ T cells. Via MiXCR, TCRdb re-called the PCR reads, giving one row per CDR3 protein. The sample lists about 15,000 distinct CDR3 sequences, approximately 84% seen once, with 9.6% in the top ten. The data were obtained in a study of vaccination and CD4 T cells after COVID-19. Study-wide background: Each participant underwent a two-dose regimen of either the BNT162b2 or the mRNA-1273 vaccine.

Sequenced here: CD4+ T cells from blood, cultured in vitro, sampled after SARS-CoV-2 vaccination. The receptor comes from a human donor who received a COVID-19 vaccine. The rearrangement links TRBV12-3 or TRBV12-4 to TRBJ1-6; TRBD1 matches at 10 bases. The CDR3 sequence: CASSLAEGTGALGSPLHF. CDR3 bases: TGTGCCAGCAGTTTAGCGGAGGGGACAGGGGCCTTAGGGTCACCCCTCCACTTT.